The 19 T cell receptor beta chains in this list originate from one sample, sequenced in a study of cytomegalovirus exposure and HLA in healthy donors. The PCR used 60 Vbeta and 13 Jbeta primers. The data were produced by immunoSEQ multiplex PCR, yet TCRdb's version contains in-frame clones alone and is incomplete. The data hold about 130,000 clones, with roughly a tenth observed a single time. The material sequenced was PBMCs. Every receptor here comes from a woman aged 18-35 years in good health and CMV-seropositive.

This clone occurred a few times. This sequence joins TRBV5-1 and TRBJ1-1; 7 nucleotides agree with TRBD1. The CDR3 has 14 residues. CDR1 SGHRS and CDR2 YFSETQ come from the germline V gene. With 4 bases clipped from V and 3 bases from J, the junction kept 6 bases outside the gene matches. The chain's CDR3 is CASSLRDSYTEAFF. The CDR3 DNA is TGCGCCAGCAGCCTCCGGGACAGCTACACTGAAGCTTTCTTT.

The chain is built from TRBV5-1 and TRBJ2-3, with 9 bases fitting TRBD1. This CDR3 spans 15 amino acids. V lost 4 bases, J lost 4 bases, and 7 bases stayed unmatched. Germline CDR1 reads SGHRS; CDR2 reads YFSETQ. The CDR3 here is CASSTGQGVADTQYF. The CDR3 DNA follows: TGCGCCAGCAGCACGGGACAGGGCGTCGCAGATACGCAGTATTTT.

This clone was seen a few times. The rearrangement joins TRBV15 to TRBJ2-7, with 9 bases aligning to TRBD2. J lost 0 bases, V lost 1 base, and 7 bases had no gene match. The CDR3 loop spans 17 amino acids. CDR1 is LNHNV and CDR2 is YYDKDF in the germline V gene (reference sequence). The CDR3 nucleotides read TGTGCCACCAGCAGAGCCTACAATAGCGGGAGCTCCTACGAGCAGTACTTC. Translating it yields CATSRAYNSGSSYEQYF.

The CDR3 is CASSRSGGELFF. CDR3 sequence (DNA): TGTGCCAGCAGCAGGAGCGGGGGGGAGCTGTTTTTT. The rearrangement joins TRBV7-9 to TRBJ2-2; the D gene is possibly TRBD2 (6 bases). The V and J ends lost 5 bases and 8 bases respectively, with 9 bases between them. CDR1 is SEHNR, CDR2 FQNEAQ, per germline (reference sequence). The CDR3 has 12 amino acids. Drawing the rest from reference TRBV7-9 and TRBJ2-2, the complete variable domain is DTGVSQNPRHKITKRGQNVTFRCDPISEHNRLYWYRQTLGQGPEFLTYFQNEAQLEKSRLLSDRFSAERPKGSFSTLEIQRTEQGDSAMYLCASSRSGGELFFGEGSRLTVL.

The V and J genes are TRBV7-6 and TRBJ1-5; 10 nucleotides align to TRBD1. The CDR3 consists of 14 residues. Germline CDR1 reads SGHVS; CDR2 reads FNYEAQ. Trimming removed 5 bases from V and 7 bases from J; junction bases left unmatched: 5. Written as DNA, the CDR3 is TGTGCCAGCAGCCCGACAGGGGGCGGCCAGCCCCAGCATTTT. Protein: CASSPTGGGQPQHF.

The chain has TRBV7-2 and TRBJ1-5; D is uncertain. CDR1 and CDR2 (germline): SGHTA, FQGNSA. The V end lost 5 bases, the J end lost 0 bases, and 5 bases lay between the germline ends. This CDR3 spans 13 amino acids. The CDR3 spells CASSSYSNQPQHF. CDR3 sequence (DNA): TGTGCCAGCAGCAGCTATAGCAATCAGCCCCAGCATTTT. The entire variable domain, with the rest obtained from reference TRBV7-2 and TRBJ1-5, is as follows: GAGVSQSPSNKVTEKGKDVELRCDPISGHTALYWYRQSLGQGLEFLIYFQGNSAPDKSGLPSDRFSAERTGGSVSTLTIQRTQQEDSAVYLCASSSYSNQPQHFGDGTRLSIL.

The chain employs TRBV7-9 and TRBJ2-3; 9 bases are shared with TRBD2. Germline CDR1 and CDR2: SEHNR and FQNEAQ (reference sequence). V lost 4 bases, J lost 5 bases, and 7 bases stayed unmatched. This CDR3 has 15 amino acids. The DNA for the CDR3 is TGTGCCAGCAGCTCCCTGGCGGGAGGGGGAGATACGCAGTATTTT. Its translation: CASSSLAGGGDTQYF.

The DNA for the CDR3 is TGTGCCATCAGTGTAGGGGGCTACGAGCAGTACTTC. Translating gives CAISVGGYEQYF. V gene TRBV10-3 combines with J gene TRBJ2-7; D possibly corresponds to TRBD1 (6 bases). Germline values: CDR1 ENHRY, CDR2 SYGVKD. CDR3 length: 12 residues. V lost 4 bases and J 3 bases, leaving 7 bases between the germline ends.

The chain is built from TRBV5-1 and TRBJ2-3; D uncertain. Germline-derived CDR1 and CDR2 are SGHRS and YFSETQ. The CDR3 extends over 16 amino acids. V was shortened by 0 bases and J by 4 bases, with 15 bases between the two germline ends. The CDR3 DNA sequence: TGCGCCAGCAGCTTGGATGGTCTTGACTGGGCAGATACGCAGTATTTT. Translated: CASSLDGLDWADTQYF.

This clone showed up just a few times. The V and J genes are TRBV11-2 and TRBJ2-1, with 8 nucleotides matching TRBD1. Germline CDR1 is SGHAT and CDR2 is FQNNGV. This CDR3 is built from 14 residues. V lost 5 bases to trimming and J lost 5 bases; unmatched junction nucleotides: 5. CDR3 bases: TGTGCCAGCAGCGCCCAACAGGGGGACAATGAGCAGTTCTTC. The encoded protein is CASSAQQGDNEQFF.

The chain is built from TRBV6-5 and TRBJ1-1; D remains unclear. This CDR3 is built from 13 residues. Trimming took off 8 bases at V and 1 base at J, with 11 bases between the two ends. The germline CDR1 and CDR2 sequences are MNHEY and SVGAGI. The CDR3: CASRKTGNTEAFF. CDR3 coding DNA: TGTGCCAGCCGGAAGACGGGGAACACTGAAGCTTTCTTT.

The chain joins TRBV30 to TRBJ1-2; D perhaps matches TRBD1 (6 bases). Trimming took 0 bases from V and 6 from J, leaving 11 bases between them. This CDR3 is 13 amino acids long. Germline assignment: CDR1 GTSNPN and CDR2 SVGIG (reference sequence). CDR3 sequence: CAWSVTGTDGYTF. DNA of the CDR3: TGTGCCTGGAGTGTTACAGGGACGGATGGCTACACCTTC.

V and J are TRBV7-8 and TRBJ2-1, with 11 bases aligning to TRBD2. There are 16 residues in the CDR3. Per germline, CDR1 SGHVS and CDR2 FQNEAQ. Losses at the gene ends were 5 bases for V and 5 bases for J; bases not matched to a gene: 8. As DNA, the CDR3 is TGTGCCAGCAGCCTCATAGCGGGAGGGATCCACAATGAGCAGTTCTTC. Translation gives CASSLIAGGIHNEQFF.

This clone has only a few counts. The chain combines TRBV9 with TRBJ2-1; D remains unclear. Germline lookup yields CDR1 SGDLS and CDR2 YYNGEE. The CDR3 has 12 amino acids. The V end was cut by 0 bases, the J end by 10 bases, with 8 bases between. For the CDR3, the DNA is TGTGCCAGCAGCGTAGCTCGAGGCGAGCAGTTCTTC. Amino acid sequence: CASSVARGEQFF.

On this clone: Its ends do not fully match the called genes, so a read error is possible. The rearrangement joins TRBV6-1 to TRBJ1-4; TRBD1 matches 9 bases. Looked up from germline, CDR1 is MNHNS and CDR2 is SASEGT. The CDR3 contains 16 residues. In nucleotides, the CDR3 is TGTGCCATCAGTGAGACAGGGGGATCAACTAATGAAAAACTGTTTTTT. This translates into CAISETGGSTNEKLFF.

The rearrangement joins TRBV19 to TRBJ2-1; a weak D match, TRBD1 (6 bases). CDR1 LNHDA and CDR2 SQIVND come from the germline V gene (reference sequence). The CDR3 extends over 13 amino acids. V was cut by 4 bases and J by 8 bases, with 12 bases left in between. The CDR3: CASSTQGMHEQFF. CDR3 sequence (DNA): TGTGCCAGTAGTACACAGGGTATGCATGAGCAGTTCTTC.

V gene TRBV19 combines with J gene TRBJ1-1, with D unresolved. Germline V gives CDR1 LNHDA, CDR2 SQIVND (reference sequence). Trimming took off 2 bases at V and 0 bases at J, with 10 bases between the two ends. The CDR3 sequence is 15 residues long. The CDR3 reads CASSIQAPMNTEAFF. The CDR3 DNA reads as TGTGCCAGTAGTATACAGGCCCCCATGAACACTGAAGCTTTCTTT.

The gene calls are TRBV2 and TRBJ2-3; 10 nucleotides align to TRBD1. V was clipped by 8 bases and J by 4 bases; unmatched bases: 3. The CDR3 totals 13 residues. Germline V gene data show CDR1 as SNHLY and CDR2 as FYNNEI. CDR3 in DNA: TGTGCCAGCGGAGGACAGGGGGCAGATACGCAGTATTTT. Its protein product is CASGGQGADTQYF.

This clone was picked up a small number of times. The chain couples TRBV19 to TRBJ2-1, with TRBD2 as a possible D gene (5 bases). Germline-derived CDR1 and CDR2 are LNHDA and SQIVND (reference sequence). CDR3 length: 16 amino acids. Trimming took 5 bases from V and 2 from J, leaving 16 bases between them. The CDR3 is CASSDRRGSTYNEQFF. CDR3 bases: TGTGCCAGTAGTGACCGCCGCGGGTCTACCTACAATGAGCAGTTCTTC.